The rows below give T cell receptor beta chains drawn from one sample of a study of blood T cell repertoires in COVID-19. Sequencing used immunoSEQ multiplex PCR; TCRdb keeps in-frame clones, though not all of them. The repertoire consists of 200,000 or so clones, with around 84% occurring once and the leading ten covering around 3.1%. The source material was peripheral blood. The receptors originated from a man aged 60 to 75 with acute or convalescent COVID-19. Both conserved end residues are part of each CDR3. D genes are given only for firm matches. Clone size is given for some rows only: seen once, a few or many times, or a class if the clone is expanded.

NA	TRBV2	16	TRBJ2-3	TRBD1	TGTGCCAGCAGTGAACAGACAGGGCCCTCCACAGATACGCAGTATTTT	CASSEQTGPSTDTQYF
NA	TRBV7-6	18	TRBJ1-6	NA	TGTGCCAGCAGCTTAGCATCGGGGTCGAGCTCCTATAATTCACCCCTCCACTTT	CASSLASGSSSYNSPLHF
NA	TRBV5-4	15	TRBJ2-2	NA	TGTGCCAGCAGCTTGGTCGGGACGAACACCGGGGAGCTGTTTTTT	CASSLVGTNTGELFF
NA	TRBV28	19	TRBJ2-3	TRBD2	TGTGCCAGCAGTTCCCCTACTAGCGGGGGGCCCAAATACACAGATACGCAGTATTTT	CASSSPTSGGPKYTDTQYF
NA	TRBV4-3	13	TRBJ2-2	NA	TGCGCCAGCAGCCATCGGGGCACCGGGGAGCTGTTTTTT	CASSHRGTGELFF
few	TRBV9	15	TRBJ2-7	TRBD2	TGTGCCAGCAGCGTAGGGACTAGCGGGGTGCACGAGCAGTACTTC	CASSVGTSGVHEQYF
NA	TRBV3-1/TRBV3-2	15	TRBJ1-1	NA	TGTGCCAGCAGCCCCCTCGCAGGGGCAAGGACTGAAGCTTTCTTT	CASSPLAGARTEAFF
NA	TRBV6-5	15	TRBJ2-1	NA	TGTGCCAGCAGTTACTCGGGCAGGGACTACAATGAGCAGTTCTTC	CASSYSGRDYNEQFF
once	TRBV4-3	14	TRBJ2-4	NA	TGCGCCAGCAGCCATACAGGGGCCAAAAACATTCAGTACTTC	CASSHTGAKNIQYF
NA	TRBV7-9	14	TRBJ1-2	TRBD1	TGTGCCAGCAGCCCGGGACAGGCTTTTTATGGCTACACCTTC	CASSPGQAFYGYTF
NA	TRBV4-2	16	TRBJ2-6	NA	TGTGCCAGCAGCCAAACTGTTAACTCTGGGGCCAACGTCCTGACTTTC	CASSQTVNSGANVLTF
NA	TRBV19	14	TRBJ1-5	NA	TGTGCCAGTAGTGGCCCTTTTGGCAATCAGCCCCAGCATTTT	CASSGPFGNQPQHF
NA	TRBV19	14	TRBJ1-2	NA	TGTGCCAGTAGTACCCCTGGGAGGTCGAATGGCTACACCTTC	CASSTPGRSNGYTF
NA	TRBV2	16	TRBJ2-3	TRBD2	TGTGCCAGCAGCGCAACGTATGGCGGGGGAAGGGATACGCAGTATTTT	CASSATYGGGRDTQYF
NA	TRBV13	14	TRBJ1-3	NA	TGTGCCAGCAGCTTTTGGGGGCGCGGAAACACCATATATTTT	CASSFWGRGNTIYF
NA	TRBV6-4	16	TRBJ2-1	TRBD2	TGTGCCAGCAGTCCCTATTCTAGCGGGGGGGCCAATGAGCAGTTCTTC	CASSPYSSGGANEQFF
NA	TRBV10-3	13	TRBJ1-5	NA	TGTGCCATCAGTGCAGGGAGCAATCAGCCCCAGCATTTT	CAISAGSNQPQHF
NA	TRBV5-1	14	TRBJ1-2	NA	TGCGCCAGCAGCCCCAATACAGTTAACTATGGCTACACCTTC	CASSPNTVNYGYTF
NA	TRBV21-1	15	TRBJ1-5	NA	TGTGCCAGCGCTTCGGACATTCCCCTTGGGCAGCCCCAGCATTTT	CASASDIPLGQPQHF
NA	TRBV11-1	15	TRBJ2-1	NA	TGTGCCAGCAGCCCCCAACGGGACACCTTCTATGAGCAGTTCTTC	CASSPQRDTFYEQFF
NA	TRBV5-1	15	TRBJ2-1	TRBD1	TGCGCCAGCAGCCCCCGGGACAGGGTGGACAATGAGCAGTTCTTC	CASSPRDRVDNEQFF
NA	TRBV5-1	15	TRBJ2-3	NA	TGCGCCAGCAGCGCGGGGACAGCGGGCACAGATACGCAGTATTTT	CASSAGTAGTDTQYF
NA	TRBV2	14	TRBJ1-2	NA	TGTGCCAGCCACCAGGGGCCCCAGTACTATGGCTACACCTTC	CASHQGPQYYGYTF
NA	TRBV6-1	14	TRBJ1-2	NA	TGTGCCAGCAGTGAAGCGCCCGGGGACTATGGCTACACCTTC	CASSEAPGDYGYTF